These 3 T cell receptor beta chains were sequenced from one sample in a study of early T cells in non-severe SARS-CoV-2 infection. TCRdb independently ran MiXCR on the 5' RACE reads; one entry per CDR3 protein. The table has about 30,000 distinct CDR3 sequences, approximately 6% seen once. The sample comprised whole blood. The receptors were gathered from an adult who was a healthcare worker with PCR-confirmed SARS-CoV-2 infection or an uninfected control (not recorded which).

This clonotype appeared many times. The V call is TRBV30, the J call TRBJ2-5; weak D call: TRBD1 (6 bases). Germline V gives CDR1 GTSNPN, CDR2 SVGIG (reference sequence). The CDR3 consists of 11 residues. V lost 6 bases and J lost 3, with 8 bases in between. The CDR3 sequence is CACWTEETQYF. The CDR3 DNA reads as TGTGCCTGTTGGACAGAAGAGACCCAGTACTTC.

Many counts were recorded for this clonotype. The V call is TRBV7-3, the J call TRBJ2-1, with TRBD2 identical over 7 bases. Germline V gene sequence: CDR1 SGHTA, CDR2 FQGTGA. V shed 2 bases, J shed 6 bases, and the junction held 1 base outside the gene matches. The CDR3 sequence is 13 residues long. This chain's CDR3 is CASSLSSGNEQFF. The CDR3 nucleotides are TGTGCCAGCAGCTTATCTAGCGGCAATGAGCAGTTCTTC.

The rearrangement uses TRBV7-2 and TRBJ2-2; D gene uncertain. Trimming removed 5 bases from V and 6 bases from J, with 13 bases in between. This CDR3 has 14 amino acids. Germline lookup yields CDR1 SGHTA and CDR2 FQGNSA. CDR3 coding DNA: TGTGCCAGCAGCCCCTGGGCGTCGGCCGGGGAGCTGTTTTTT. Its translation is CASSPWASAGELFF.